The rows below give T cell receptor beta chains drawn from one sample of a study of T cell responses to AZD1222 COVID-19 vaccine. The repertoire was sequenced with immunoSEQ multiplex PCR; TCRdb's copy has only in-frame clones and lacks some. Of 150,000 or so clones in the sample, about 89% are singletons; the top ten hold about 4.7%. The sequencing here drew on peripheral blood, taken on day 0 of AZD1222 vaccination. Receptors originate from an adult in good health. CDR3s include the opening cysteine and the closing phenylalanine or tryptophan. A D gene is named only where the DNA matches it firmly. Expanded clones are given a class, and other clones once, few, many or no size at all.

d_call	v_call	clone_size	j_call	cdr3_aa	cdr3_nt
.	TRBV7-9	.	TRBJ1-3	CASSPRGGNTIYF	TGTGCCAGCAGCCCGAGGGGGGGAAACACCATATATTTT
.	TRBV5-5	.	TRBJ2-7	CASSLAGNSYEQYF	TGTGCCAGCAGCTTGGCCGGGAACTCCTACGAGCAGTACTTC
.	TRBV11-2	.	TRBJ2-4	CASSFQVAKNIQYF	TGTGCCAGCAGCTTCCAGGTAGCCAAAAACATTCAGTACTTC
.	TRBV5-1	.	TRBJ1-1	CASSLEQSTEAFF	TGCGCCAGCAGCTTGGAGCAAAGCACTGAAGCTTTCTTT
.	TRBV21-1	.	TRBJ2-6	CASTRGWAGANVLTF	TGTGCCAGCACCCGGGGGTGGGCTGGGGCCAACGTCCTGACTTTC
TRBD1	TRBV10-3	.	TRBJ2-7	CAISLGQGSSYEQYF	TGTGCCATCAGCCTTGGACAGGGGAGCTCCTACGAGCAGTACTTC
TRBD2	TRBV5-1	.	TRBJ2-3	CASSLGRASGRSRDTQYF	TGCGCCAGCAGCCTGGGGCGGGCTAGCGGGAGATCTAGAGATACGCAGTATTTT
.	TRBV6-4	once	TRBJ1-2	CASSDEWGVGGYTF	TGTGCCAGCAGTGACGAGTGGGGGGTTGGCGGCTACACCTTC
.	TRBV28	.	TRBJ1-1	CASSLFQGKAFF	TGTGCCAGCAGTTTATTTCAGGGGAAAGCTTTCTTT
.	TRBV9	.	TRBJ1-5	CASSVAGSNQPQHF	TGTGCCAGCAGCGTAGCAGGGAGCAATCAGCCCCAGCATTTT
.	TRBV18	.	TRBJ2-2	CASSFSGTRPTGELFF	TGTGCCAGCTCGTTCTCCGGGACCCGGCCCACCGGGGAGCTGTTTTTT
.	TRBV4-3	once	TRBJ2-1	CASSRWGYNEQFF	TGCGCCAGCAGCCGTTGGGGGTACAATGAGCAGTTCTTC
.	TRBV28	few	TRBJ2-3	CASSTPFGLALTDTQYF	TGTGCCAGCAGTACCCCGTTTGGGCTAGCGCTCACAGATACGCAGTATTTT
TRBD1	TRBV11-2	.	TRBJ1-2	CASTWDSGNYGYTF	TGTGCCAGCACCTGGGACAGTGGGAACTATGGCTACACCTTC
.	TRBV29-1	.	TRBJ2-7	CSEMDISSSIQGNYEQYF	TGCAGCGAAATGGACATTTCCAGCTCTATCCAAGGGAACTACGAGCAGTACTTC